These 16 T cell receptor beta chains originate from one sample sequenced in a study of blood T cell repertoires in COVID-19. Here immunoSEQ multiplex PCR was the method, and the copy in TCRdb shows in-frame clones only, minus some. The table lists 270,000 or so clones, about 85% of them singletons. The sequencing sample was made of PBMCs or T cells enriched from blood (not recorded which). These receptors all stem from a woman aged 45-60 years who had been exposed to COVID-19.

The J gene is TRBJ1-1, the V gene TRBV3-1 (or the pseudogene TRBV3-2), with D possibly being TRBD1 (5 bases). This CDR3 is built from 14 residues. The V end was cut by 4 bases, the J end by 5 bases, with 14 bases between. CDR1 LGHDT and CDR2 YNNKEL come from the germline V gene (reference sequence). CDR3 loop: CASSPLAGRTEAFF. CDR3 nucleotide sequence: TGTGCCAGCAGCCCCTTGGCGGGGCGGACTGAAGCTTTCTTT.

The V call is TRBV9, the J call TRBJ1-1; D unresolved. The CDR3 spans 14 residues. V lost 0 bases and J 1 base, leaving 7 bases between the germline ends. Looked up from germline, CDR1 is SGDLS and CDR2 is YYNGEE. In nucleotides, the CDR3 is TGTGCCAGCAGCGTAGAGCCGAGGAACACTGAAGCTTTCTTT. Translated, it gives CASSVEPRNTEAFF.

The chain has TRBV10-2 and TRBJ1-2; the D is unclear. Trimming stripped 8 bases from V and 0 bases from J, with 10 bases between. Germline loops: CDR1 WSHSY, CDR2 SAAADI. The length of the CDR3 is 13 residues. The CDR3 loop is CASVSPANYGYTF. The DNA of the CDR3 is TGCGCCAGCGTGTCGCCGGCTAACTATGGCTACACCTTC.

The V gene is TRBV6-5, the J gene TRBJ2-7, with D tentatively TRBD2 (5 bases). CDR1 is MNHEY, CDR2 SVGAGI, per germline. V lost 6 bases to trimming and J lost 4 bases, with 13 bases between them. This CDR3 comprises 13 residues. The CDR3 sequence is CASSNGGLYEQYF. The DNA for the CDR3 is TGTGCCAGCAGCAACGGAGGTCTTTACGAGCAGTACTTC.

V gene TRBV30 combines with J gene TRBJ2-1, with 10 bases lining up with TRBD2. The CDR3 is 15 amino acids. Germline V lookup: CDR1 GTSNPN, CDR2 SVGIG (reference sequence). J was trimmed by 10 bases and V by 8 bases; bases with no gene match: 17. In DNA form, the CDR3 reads TGTGCCGTATCTAGCGGGGGAGCCCTAGGCGGAGAGCAGTTCTTC. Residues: CAVSSGGALGGEQFF.

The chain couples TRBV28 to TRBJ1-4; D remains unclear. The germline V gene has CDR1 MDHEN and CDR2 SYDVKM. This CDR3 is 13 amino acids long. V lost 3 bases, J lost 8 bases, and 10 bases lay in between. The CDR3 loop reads CASSLGVYEKLFF. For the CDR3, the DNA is TGTGCCAGCAGTTTGGGAGTTTACGAAAAACTGTTTTTT.

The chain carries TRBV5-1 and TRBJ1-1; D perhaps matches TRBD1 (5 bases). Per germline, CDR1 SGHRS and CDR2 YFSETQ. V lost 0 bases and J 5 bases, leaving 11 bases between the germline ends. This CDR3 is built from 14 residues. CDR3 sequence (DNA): TGCGCCAGCAGCTTGGCCCAAGGGGCAACTGAAGCTTTCTTT. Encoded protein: CASSLAQGATEAFF.

CDR3 residues: CASSAGTAGNTIYF. Written as DNA, the CDR3 is TGTGCCAGCAGCGCTGGGACAGCGGGAAACACCATATATTTT. The rearrangement uses TRBV9 and TRBJ1-3; 7 bases line up with TRBD1. The junction had 4 bases not matched to a gene; V was cut back by 3 bases and J by 4 bases. Germline V lookup: CDR1 SGDLS, CDR2 YYNGEE. The CDR3 is 14 residues long.

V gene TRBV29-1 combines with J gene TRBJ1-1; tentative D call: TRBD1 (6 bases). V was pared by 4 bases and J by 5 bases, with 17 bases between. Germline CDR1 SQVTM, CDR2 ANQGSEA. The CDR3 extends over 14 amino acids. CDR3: CSVALFGQLTEAFF. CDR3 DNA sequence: TGCAGCGTTGCTCTTTTCGGACAGCTTACTGAAGCTTTCTTT.

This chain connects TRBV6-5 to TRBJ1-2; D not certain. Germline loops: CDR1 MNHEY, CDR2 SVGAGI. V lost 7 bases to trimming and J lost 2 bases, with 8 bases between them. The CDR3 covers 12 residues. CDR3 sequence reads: CASTQVNYGYTF. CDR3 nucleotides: TGTGCCAGCACTCAGGTGAACTATGGCTACACCTTC.

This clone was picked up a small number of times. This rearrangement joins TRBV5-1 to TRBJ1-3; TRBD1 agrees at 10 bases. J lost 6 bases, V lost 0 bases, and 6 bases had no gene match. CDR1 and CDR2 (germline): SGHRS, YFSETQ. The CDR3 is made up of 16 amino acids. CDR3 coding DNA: TGCGCCAGCAGCTTGGAGGGGACAGGGGCGAAAAACACCATATATTTT. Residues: CASSLEGTGAKNTIYF.

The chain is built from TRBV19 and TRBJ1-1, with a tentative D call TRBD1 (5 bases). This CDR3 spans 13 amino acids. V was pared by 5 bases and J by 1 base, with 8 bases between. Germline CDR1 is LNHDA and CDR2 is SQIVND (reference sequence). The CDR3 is CASSWQGNTEAFF. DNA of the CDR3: TGTGCCAGTAGTTGGCAGGGGAACACTGAAGCTTTCTTT. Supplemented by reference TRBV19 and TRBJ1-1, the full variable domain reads DGGITQSPKYLFRKEGQNVTLSCEQNLNHDAMYWYRQDPGQGLRLIYYSQIVNDFQKGDIAEGYSVSREKKESFPLTVTSAQKNPTAFYLCASSWQGNTEAFFGQGTRLTVV.

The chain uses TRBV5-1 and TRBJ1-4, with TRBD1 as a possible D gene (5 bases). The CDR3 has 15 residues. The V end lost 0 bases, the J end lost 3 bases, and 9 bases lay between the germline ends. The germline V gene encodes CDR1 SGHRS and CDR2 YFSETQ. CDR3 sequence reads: CASSLEGAANEKLFF. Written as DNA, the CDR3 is TGCGCCAGCAGCTTGGAAGGGGCAGCTAATGAAAAACTGTTTTTT. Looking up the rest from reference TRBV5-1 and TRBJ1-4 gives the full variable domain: KAGVTQTPRYLIKTRGQQVTLSCSPISGHRSVSWYQQTPGQGLQFLFEYFSETQRNKGNFPGRFSGRQFSNSRSEMNVSTLELGDSALYLCASSLEGAANEKLFFGSGTQLSVL.

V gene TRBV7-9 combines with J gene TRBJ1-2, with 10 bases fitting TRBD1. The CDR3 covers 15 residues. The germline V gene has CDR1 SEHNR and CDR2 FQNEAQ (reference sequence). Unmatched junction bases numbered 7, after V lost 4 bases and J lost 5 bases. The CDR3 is CASSSAGQGLYGYTF. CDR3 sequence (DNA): TGTGCCAGCAGCTCCGCGGGACAGGGGCTGTATGGCTACACCTTC.

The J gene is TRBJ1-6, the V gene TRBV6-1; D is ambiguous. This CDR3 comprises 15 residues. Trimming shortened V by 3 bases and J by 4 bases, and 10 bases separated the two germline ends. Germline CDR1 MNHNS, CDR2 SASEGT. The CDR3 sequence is CASSDRRTYNSPLHF. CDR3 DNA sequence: TGTGCCAGCAGTGACCGCCGGACTTATAATTCACCCCTCCACTTT.

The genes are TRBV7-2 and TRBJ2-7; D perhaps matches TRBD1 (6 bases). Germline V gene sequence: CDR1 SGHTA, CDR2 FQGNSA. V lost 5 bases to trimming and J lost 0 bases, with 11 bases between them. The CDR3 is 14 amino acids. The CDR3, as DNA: TGTGCCAGCAGCCCACAGGGTTCCTCCTACGAGCAGTACTTC. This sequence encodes CASSPQGSSYEQYF.